The 7 T cell receptor beta chains below come from one sample, sequenced in a study of STAT5B mutations in CD4+ large granular lymphocyte leukemia. Generated by immunoSEQ multiplex PCR, the TCRdb table keeps only in-frame clones and is missing some. The table includes some 35,000 clones, under 80% detected once. Sequences were obtained from CD4+ T cells from blood buffy coats. The receptors were sampled from a human donor in good health.

This chain links TRBV19 with TRBJ1-2; D uncertain. Trimming shortened V by 3 bases and J by 2 bases, and 10 bases separated the two germline ends. The CDR3 runs 14 residues. Germline loops: CDR1 LNHDA, CDR2 SQIVND (reference sequence). The CDR3 reads CASSMISQNYGYTF. CDR3 nucleotide sequence: TGTGCCAGTAGTATGATTAGCCAAAACTATGGCTACACCTTC. The whole variable domain, filled in from reference TRBV19 and TRBJ1-2, reads DGGITQSPKYLFRKEGQNVTLSCEQNLNHDAMYWYRQDPGQGLRLIYYSQIVNDFQKGDIAEGYSVSREKKESFPLTVTSAQKNPTAFYLCASSMISQNYGYTFGSGTRLTVV.

The J gene is TRBJ2-1, the V gene TRBV6-1; 11 bases map to TRBD2. V was pared by 3 bases and J by 9 bases, with 4 bases of the junction left unmatched. The CDR3 is 14 residues long. Per the germline V gene, CDR1 is MNHNS and CDR2 is SASEGT. The CDR3 DNA reads as TGTGCCAGCAGTGACCAACTAGCGGGGGCTGAGCAGTTCTTC. This sequence encodes CASSDQLAGAEQFF.

J is TRBJ2-2 and V is TRBV4-1; TRBD2 aligns across 11 bases. The CDR3 is 17 residues long. Germline V gene data show CDR1 as MGHRA and CDR2 as YSYEKL. V trimming: 1 base; J trimming: 1 base; junction bases outside the gene matches: 2. The CDR3 protein is CASSQGGLAENTGELFF. The CDR3 nucleotides read TGCGCCAGCAGCCAAGGGGGACTAGCGGAGAACACCGGGGAGCTGTTTTTT.

The rearrangement joins TRBV6-1 to TRBJ1-1; D is perhaps TRBD1 (6 bases). V lost 7 bases and J lost 1, with 13 bases in between. This CDR3 spans 14 amino acids. Germline lookup yields CDR1 MNHNS and CDR2 SASEGT. The CDR3 region is CASKTSGQNTEAFF. The CDR3 DNA reads TGTGCCAGCAAGACCTCGGGACAGAACACTGAAGCTTTCTTT.

This clone has a handful of counts. The chain carries TRBV27 and TRBJ2-2, with 7 bases that match TRBD1. The junction had 6 bases not matched to a gene; V was cut back by 4 bases and J by 7 bases. This CDR3 spans 14 amino acids. Germline-derived CDR1 and CDR2 are MNHEY and SMNVEV (reference sequence). DNA of the CDR3: TGTGCCAGCAGTTACGGACAGGTGAACGGGGAGCTGTTTTTT. It encodes CASSYGQVNGELFF.

In DNA form, the CDR3 reads TGTGCCAGTACCCCTCTTGGGGGAGGCTCCTACAATGAGCAGTTCTTC. Its translation: CASTPLGGGSYNEQFF. The chain carries TRBV19 and TRBJ2-1; perhaps TRBD2 as D (6 bases). Trimming left V 7 bases short and J 0 bases short, with 16 bases between. There are 16 residues in the CDR3. Germline values: CDR1 LNHDA, CDR2 SQIVND (reference sequence).

The chain joins TRBV2 to TRBJ1-3; D call uncertain. There are 14 residues in the CDR3. Trimming shortened V by 7 bases and J by 0 bases, and 10 bases separated the two germline ends. Germline V gives CDR1 SNHLY, CDR2 FYNNEI. The CDR3 is CASISEGSGNTIYF. CDR3 in DNA: TGTGCCAGCATTTCGGAGGGCTCTGGAAACACCATATATTTT.